Here is one TCR beta chain with its context. Its antigen remains unknown. These data are taken from a study of T cell responses to AZD1222 COVID-19 vaccine. Study outcomes and limitations: Close to half of spike-specific TCRs reportedly recognize unmutated variant regions.

V lost 4 bases to trimming and J lost 9 bases, with 17 bases between them. Germline V gene data show CDR1 as SGHKS and CDR2 as YYEKEE (reference sequence). The length of the CDR3 is 15 residues. The assay was immunoSEQ multiplex PCR, and TCRdb's table has in-frame clones only and misses some. The data contain 120,000 to 150,000 clones, roughly 88% of them singletons. The sequenced sample was peripheral blood, obtained on day 0 of AZD1222 vaccination. The source of this sequence is an adult in good health. The chain uses TRBV5-5 and TRBJ1-6; D possibly corresponds to TRBD1 (6 bases). In DNA, the CDR3 is TGTGCCAGCAGCCCGAACAGGGTAAATTCTTCACCCCTCCACTTT. Encoded protein: CASSPNRVNSSPLHF. Full variable domain (outside the CDR3, taken from reference TRBV5-5 and TRBJ1-6): DAGVTQSPTHLIKTRGQQVTLRCSPISGHKSVSWYQQVLGQGPQFIFQYYEKEERGRGNFPDRFSARQFPNYSSELNVNALLLGDSALYLCASSPNRVNSSPLHFGNGTRLTVT.